This is a list of T cell receptor beta chains from one sample in a study of blood T cell repertoires in COVID-19. Method: immunoSEQ multiplex PCR; TCRdb's copy keeps in-frame clones and lacks some. In the table there are around 140,000 clones, over 70% of which are singletons. The specimen sequenced was peripheral blood. The source of these receptors is a man in his sixties with active or convalescent COVID-19. Each CDR3 is given with its conserved first and last residue. The D gene is left open where the match is weak. Where a row states a size, it is once, few, many or the class of an expanded clone; other rows omit it.

v_gene	d_gene	len	j_gene	abundance	CDR3nt	CDR3aa
TRBV19	NA	15	TRBJ2-7	once	TGTGCCAGTAGTACCCAATACAGATCAATGGGCGAGCAGTACTTC	CASSTQYRSMGEQYF
TRBV7-9	NA	14	TRBJ2-3	NA	TGTGCCAGCAGCTTATTGTGGCCCCCAGATACGCAGTATTTT	CASSLLWPPDTQYF
TRBV28	TRBD2	18	TRBJ2-7	NA	TGTGCCAGCAGCACACTCTGGAGGGTAGCGGGAGGCTCCTACGAGCAGTACTTC	CASSTLWRVAGGSYEQYF
TRBV25-1	TRBD1	13	TRBJ2-7	NA	TGTGCCAGCAGTGGGACAGGGGGCGGCGAGCAGTACTTC	CASSGTGGGEQYF
TRBV7-9	NA	13	TRBJ2-7	NA	TGTGCCAGCAGCTCATGGGGAGCCTACGAGCAGTACTTC	CASSSWGAYEQYF
TRBV6-1	NA	17	TRBJ1-3	NA	TGTGCCAGCAGTGAAGCTGTCCCCTCCCTCTCTGGAAACACCATATATTTT	CASSEAVPSLSGNTIYF
TRBV18	NA	12	TRBJ2-5	once	TGTGCCAGCTCCGAACGTAGAGAGACCCAGTACTTC	CASSERRETQYF
TRBV7-9	TRBD1	12	TRBJ1-1	once	TGTGCCAGCAGCCTCCTCGACAGGGGAGCTTTCTTT	CASSLLDRGAFF
TRBV7-3	NA	14	TRBJ2-2	NA	TGTGCCAGCAGTTATGTCGGGGGCACCGGGGAGCTGTTTTTT	CASSYVGGTGELFF
TRBV18	TRBD2	15	TRBJ2-3	NA	TGTGCCAGCTCAGTACTAGCGGGAGAGGCAGATACGCAGTATTTT	CASSVLAGEADTQYF
TRBV6-6	TRBD1	14	TRBJ2-7	NA	TGTGCCAGCAGTTACCGGGACAGACCCTACGAGCAGTACTTC	CASSYRDRPYEQYF
TRBV24-1	TRBD2	17	TRBJ2-3	NA	TGTGCCACCAGTGATCCCCGACTAGCGGGAGGCGCAGATACGCAGTATTTT	CATSDPRLAGGADTQYF
TRBV5-1	NA	13	TRBJ2-7	NA	TGCGCCAGCAGCGACCGGGTCGGCTACGAGCAGTACTTC	CASSDRVGYEQYF
TRBV18	NA	16	TRBJ2-7	NA	TGTGCCAGCTCACCCTCGAGGGCAAAGGGTACCTACGAGCAGTACTTC	CASSPSRAKGTYEQYF
TRBV19	NA	15	TRBJ2-1	NA	TGTGCCAGCTCTAGGACTCAGAGCTCCTACAATGAGCAGTTCTTC	CASSRTQSSYNEQFF
TRBV19	TRBD2	15	TRBJ2-5	NA	TGTGCCAGTAGTAAGGGACTAGCGAGGCAAGAGACCCAGTACTTC	CASSKGLARQETQYF
TRBV4-1	NA	17	TRBJ2-7	NA	TGCGCCAGCAGCCCCCCATTTGCGTCCGGAGATAAGTACGAGCAGTACTTC	CASSPPFASGDKYEQYF
TRBV15	NA	16	TRBJ2-3	NA	TGTGCCACCAGCAGGGGGAATACGGGGGGCGGAGATACGCAGTATTTT	CATSRGNTGGGDTQYF
TRBV9	TRBD1	15	TRBJ1-5	NA	TGTGCCAGCAGCCCAGGGGGGATTAGCAATCAGCCCCAGCATTTT	CASSPGGISNQPQHF
TRBV7-3	TRBD1	13	TRBJ2-1	NA	TGTGCCAGCAGCTTAATAGGACAGGCTGAGCAGTTCTTC	CASSLIGQAEQFF
TRBV30	TRBD1	13	TRBJ2-7	once	TGTGCCTGGACGGACAGGGACTCCTACGAGCAGTACTTC	CAWTDRDSYEQYF
TRBV2	TRBD2	15	TRBJ2-2	NA	TGTGCCAGCAGAGGACTAGCGGGAGTCACCGGGGAGCTGTTTTTT	CASRGLAGVTGELFF